A selection of T cell receptor beta chains follows, all from one sample in a study of vaccination and CD4 T cells after COVID-19. Their antigen targets remain unknown. TCRdb redid the calling of the PCR reads with MiXCR, one entry per CDR3 protein. The profile covers over 7,500 distinct CDR3 sequences, with roughly two thirds appearing a single time and 37% taken by the ten largest. What was sequenced was CD4+ T cells from blood, cultured in vitro. These receptors were taken from a human donor who had recovered from COVID-19. Both conserved end residues are trimmed from each CDR3. Each record gives: V gene, J gene, CDR3 protein.

TRBV19,TRBJ1-6,ASSIAPFRERNSPLH
TRBV28,TRBJ2-1,ASSRGLAGQNEQF
TRBV7-2,TRBJ1-1,ASSQLGGTEAF
TRBV27,TRBJ2-5,ASSFTTSWETQY
TRBV6-2/TRBV6-3,TRBJ1-1,ASSGAPRLAF
TRBV12-3/TRBV12-4,TRBJ2-3,ASSLQGATDTQY
TRBV7-8,TRBJ2-1,ASSPIAGAFYNEQF
TRBV2,TRBJ2-5,ASSDERIETQY
TRBV6-5,TRBJ1-2,ASSYSRVGGGYT
TRBV19,TRBJ2-1,ASSILSGQGERAEQF
TRBV5-8,TRBJ2-5,ASSALRGGVETQY
TRBV7-8,TRBJ1-2,ASSLPAGQGIYGYT
TRBV6-2/TRBV6-3,TRBJ1-2,ASSYSDRVIYGYT
TRBV6-1,TRBJ1-5,ASSPGQLNQPQH
TRBV6-1,TRBJ1-2,ASNDREWSYGYT
TRBV9,TRBJ1-6,ASSMTGGDSPLH
TRBV24-1,TRBJ2-1,ATSDPGGIGTYNEQF
TRBV20-1,TRBJ1-2,SARLTGDYGYT